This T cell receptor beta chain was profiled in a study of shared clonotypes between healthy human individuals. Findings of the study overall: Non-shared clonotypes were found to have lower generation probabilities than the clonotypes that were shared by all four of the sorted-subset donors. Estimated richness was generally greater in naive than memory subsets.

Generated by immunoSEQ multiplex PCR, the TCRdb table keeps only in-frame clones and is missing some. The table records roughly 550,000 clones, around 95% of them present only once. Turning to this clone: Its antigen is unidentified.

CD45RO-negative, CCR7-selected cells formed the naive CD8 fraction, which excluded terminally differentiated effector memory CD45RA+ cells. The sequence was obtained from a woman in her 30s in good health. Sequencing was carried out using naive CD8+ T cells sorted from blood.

CDR3 in DNA: TGTGCCAGCAGTGTGACAGGGGCGTGGACTGAAGCTTTCTTT. It is translated as CASSVTGAWTEAFF. The rearrangement links TRBV2 to TRBJ1-1, with 8 bases that match TRBD1. This CDR3 has 14 amino acids. With V trimmed by 4 bases and J by 5 bases, 6 bases remained unmatched. Per germline, CDR1 SNHLY and CDR2 FYNNEI.